This T cell receptor (beta chain) was obtained from a study of T cell changes during pregnancy in multiple sclerosis. Profiled with immunoSEQ multiplex PCR; TCRdb holds only in-frame clones, not every one. The sample includes 91,000 or so clones, roughly 92% of them seen just once. In germline, CDR1 is SGHTA, CDR2 FQGNSA. CDR3 length: 18 amino acids. V lost 4 bases, J lost 4 bases, and 10 bases stayed unmatched. Sequencing was performed on peripheral blood, taken after pregnancy. The V call is TRBV7-2, the J call TRBJ2-3; 14 bases map to TRBD2. This receptor was identified in a female donor with multiple sclerosis, enrolled in a pregnancy study. DNA for the CDR3: TGTGCCAGCAGCTCCTCCGGGACTAGCGGGAGACGGGCAGATACGCAGTATTTT. This translates into CASSSSGTSGRRADTQYF.